Shown below are 12 T cell receptor beta chains from a single sample sequenced in a study of T cells in tuberculosis (dated 2018 in TCRdb). The library came from the immunoSEQ multiplex PCR assay. This immuneACCESS table, as held by TCRdb, lists in-frame sequences with V and J called but not all clones. Of the missing ones, under half trace to an unresolved V gene in checked studies; the others have no known cause. This sample comprises around 25,000 clones, 90% to 95% of them detected only once. About 17% of the sample goes to the ten largest clones. The material sequenced was PBMCs. These receptor sequences come from a donor aged 10 to 29 with latent tuberculosis or without tuberculosis infection. Some clones in this sample may be carry-over from other donors' samples.

V usage is TRBV10-3 and J usage is TRBJ1-2; 8 nucleotides align to TRBD1. This CDR3 contains 15 residues. Trimming removed 6 bases from V and 1 base from J; junction bases left unmatched: 7. Germline CDR1 ENHRY, CDR2 SYGVKD. CDR3 sequence reads: CAIRASDRDNYGYTF. In DNA form, the CDR3 reads TGTGCCATCAGAGCCTCGGACAGGGATAACTATGGCTACACCTTC.

The chain is built from TRBV29-1 and TRBJ1-2; D ambiguous. This CDR3 region has 14 residues. Trimming took 4 bases from V and 4 from J, leaving 16 bases between them. From germline, CDR1 is SQVTM and CDR2 ANQGSEA. The CDR3 DNA reads TGCAGCGTTGTGGAATTGGCGGACTTCTATGGCTACACCTTC. This encodes CSVVELADFYGYTF.

The chain couples TRBV6-5 to TRBJ1-1, with TRBD1 identical over 8 bases. The CDR3 spans 14 residues. CDR1 and CDR2 (germline): MNHEY, SVGAGI. The junction had 15 bases not matched to a gene; V was cut back by 5 bases and J by 13 bases. The DNA for the CDR3 is TGTGCCAGCAGTACTACTCGGACAGGGACGGTGGGTTTCTTT. Residues: CASSTTRTGTVGFF.

This chain connects TRBV19 to TRBJ1-1; a weak D match, TRBD1 (6 bases). Trimming left V 8 bases short and J 7 bases short, with 17 bases between. The V gene's germline CDR1 is LNHDA and CDR2 SQIVND (reference sequence). This CDR3 is 13 amino acids long. Here the CDR3 DNA reads TGTGCCAGTGGATCCGACAGGATGTTTGAAGCTTTCTTT. This sequence encodes CASGSDRMFEAFF.

The rearrangement links TRBV6-1 to TRBJ2-3, with 7 bases fitting TRBD2. The V gene's germline CDR1 is MNHNS and CDR2 SASEGT. The J segment lost 1 base and the V segment lost 2 bases, leaving 3 bases of the junction unmatched. The CDR3 length is 15 residues. The CDR3 nucleotides read TGTGCCAGCAGTGAATGGGCGGGAGGCACAGATACGCAGTATTTT. It translates to CASSEWAGGTDTQYF.

The chain carries TRBV11-3 and TRBJ2-5; the match to TRBD2 covers 7 bases. Trimming at V came to 1 base and at J to 5 bases, leaving 4 bases not matched to a gene. Germline CDR1 and CDR2: SGHNT and YENEEA. The CDR3 is made up of 14 amino acids. CDR3 protein: CASSLGGGRETQYF. CDR3 coding DNA: TGTGCCAGCAGCTTAGGGGGGGGTCGGGAGACCCAGTACTTC.

CDR3 nucleotides: TGTGCCAGCTCGCCGGAAACGGGGGGAACTGAAGCTTTCTTT. This gives the protein CASSPETGGTEAFF. The V and J genes are TRBV18 and TRBJ1-1; possible D gene TRBD1, 5 bases. Trimming stripped 6 bases from V and 5 bases from J, with 16 bases between. CDR1 and CDR2 (germline): KGHSH, LQKENI. The CDR3 is 14 residues long.

The genes are TRBV5-6 and TRBJ2-1; a possible D gene is TRBD1 (6 bases). Trimming pared 0 bases from V and 4 bases from J, leaving 11 bases between. This CDR3 has 15 residues. The germline CDR1 and CDR2 sequences are SGHDT and YYEEEE. The CDR3 region is CASSLAGDGYNEQFF. The CDR3, as DNA: TGTGCCAGCAGCTTGGCAGGGGATGGTTACAATGAGCAGTTCTTC.

The chain has TRBV11-3 and TRBJ1-1; 7 bases map to TRBD1. J gave up 5 bases and V 5 bases, and 8 bases lay outside the gene matches. This CDR3 has 14 amino acids. Germline-derived CDR1 and CDR2 are SGHNT and YENEEA. CDR3 in amino acids: CASSTSTGRTEAFF. The CDR3 DNA reads as TGTGCCAGCAGCACCTCGACAGGGCGGACTGAAGCTTTCTTT.

The V and J genes are TRBV28 and TRBJ2-7; 9 bases are shared with TRBD1. CDR3 length: 16 amino acids. Looked up from germline, CDR1 is MDHEN and CDR2 is SYDVKM. The V gene end was trimmed by 2 bases and the J gene end by 5 bases; junction bases not matched to a gene: 10. The CDR3 coding sequence is TGTGCCAGCAGTTTAGACTTAACGGGACAGGGACACGAGCAGTACTTC. Translation: CASSLDLTGQGHEQYF.

The chain uses TRBV11-2 and TRBJ1-2; D gene uncertain. Germline assignment: CDR1 SGHAT and CDR2 FQNNGV. V was clipped by 2 bases and J by 7 bases, with 11 bases between them. The CDR3 has 13 amino acids. The CDR3 region is CASSLTYDSGYTF. The CDR3 bases are TGTGCCAGCAGCTTAACCTACGACTCTGGCTACACCTTC.

The chain joins TRBV29-1 to TRBJ1-2, with D maybe TRBD1 (5 bases). The V end was cut by 0 bases, the J end by 7 bases, with 18 bases between. CDR1 and CDR2 (germline): SQVTM, ANQGSEA. The CDR3 extends over 15 amino acids. In DNA form, the CDR3 reads TGCAGCGTTGAAGATCGTGAGGGTATGGGGGGTGGCTACACCTTC. Residues: CSVEDREGMGGGYTF.